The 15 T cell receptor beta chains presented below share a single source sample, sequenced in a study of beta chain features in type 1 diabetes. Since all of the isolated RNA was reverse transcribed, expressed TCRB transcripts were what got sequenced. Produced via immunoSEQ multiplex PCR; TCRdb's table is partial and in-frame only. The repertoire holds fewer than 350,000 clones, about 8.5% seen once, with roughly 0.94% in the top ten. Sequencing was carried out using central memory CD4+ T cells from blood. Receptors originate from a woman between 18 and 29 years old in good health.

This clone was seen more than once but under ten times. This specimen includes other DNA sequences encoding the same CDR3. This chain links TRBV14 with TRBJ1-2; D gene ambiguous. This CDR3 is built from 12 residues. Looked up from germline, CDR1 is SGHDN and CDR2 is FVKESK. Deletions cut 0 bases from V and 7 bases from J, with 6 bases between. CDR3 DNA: TGTGCCAGCAGCCAAGACTGGCGTGGCTACACCTTC. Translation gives CASSQDWRGYTF.

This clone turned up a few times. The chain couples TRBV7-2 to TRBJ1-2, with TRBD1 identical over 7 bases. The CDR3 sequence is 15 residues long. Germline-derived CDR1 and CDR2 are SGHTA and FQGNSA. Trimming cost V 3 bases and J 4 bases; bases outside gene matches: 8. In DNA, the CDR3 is TGTGCCAGCAGCTTCAGACAGGGAGGGTTCTATGGCTACACCTTC. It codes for CASSFRQGGFYGYTF.

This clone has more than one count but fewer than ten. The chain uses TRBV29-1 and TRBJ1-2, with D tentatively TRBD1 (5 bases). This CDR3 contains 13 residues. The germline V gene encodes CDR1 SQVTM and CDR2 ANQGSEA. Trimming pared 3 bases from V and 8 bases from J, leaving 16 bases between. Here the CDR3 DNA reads TGCAGCGTTGACCCCCCGGGACTCACGGGCTACACCTTC. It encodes CSVDPPGLTGYTF.

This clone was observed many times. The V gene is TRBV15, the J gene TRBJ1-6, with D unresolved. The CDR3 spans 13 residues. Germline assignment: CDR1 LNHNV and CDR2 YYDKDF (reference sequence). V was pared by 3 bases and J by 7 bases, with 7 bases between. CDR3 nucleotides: TGTGCCACCAGCAGTGTTCCGAATTCACCCCTCCACTTT. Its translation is CATSSVPNSPLHF.

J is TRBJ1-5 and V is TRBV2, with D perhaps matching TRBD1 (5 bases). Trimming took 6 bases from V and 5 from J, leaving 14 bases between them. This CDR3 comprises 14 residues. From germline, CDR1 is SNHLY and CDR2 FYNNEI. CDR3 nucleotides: TGTGCCAGCAGCATAGGGACGGAATATCAGCCCCAGCATTTT. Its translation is CASSIGTEYQPQHF.

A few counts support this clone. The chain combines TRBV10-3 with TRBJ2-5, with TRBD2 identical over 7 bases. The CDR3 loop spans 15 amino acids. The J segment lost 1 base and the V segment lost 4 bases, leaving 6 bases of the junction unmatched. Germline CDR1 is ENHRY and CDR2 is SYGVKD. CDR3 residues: CAISGGGGLQETQYF. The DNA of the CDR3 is TGTGCCATCAGTGGGGGGGGAGGCCTCCAAGAGACCCAGTACTTC.

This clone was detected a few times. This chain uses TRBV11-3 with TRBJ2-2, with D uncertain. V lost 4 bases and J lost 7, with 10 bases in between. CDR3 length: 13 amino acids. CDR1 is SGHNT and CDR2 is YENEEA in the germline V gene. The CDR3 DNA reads TGTGCCAGCAGCTCCGTATCGGGCGGGGAGCTGTTTTTT. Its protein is CASSSVSGGELFF.

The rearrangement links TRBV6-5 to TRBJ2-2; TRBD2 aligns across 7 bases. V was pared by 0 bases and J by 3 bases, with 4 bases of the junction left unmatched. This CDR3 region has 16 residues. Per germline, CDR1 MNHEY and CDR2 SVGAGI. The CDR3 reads CASSYSGGIDTGELFF. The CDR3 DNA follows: TGTGCCAGCAGTTACTCGGGGGGGATAGACACCGGGGAGCTGTTTTTT.

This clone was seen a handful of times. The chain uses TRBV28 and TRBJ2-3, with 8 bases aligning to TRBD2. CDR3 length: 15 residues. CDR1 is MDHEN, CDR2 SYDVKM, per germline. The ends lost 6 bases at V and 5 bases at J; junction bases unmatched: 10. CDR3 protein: CASSPPAGGIDTQYF. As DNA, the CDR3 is TGTGCCAGCAGCCCCCCTGCGGGGGGCATAGATACGCAGTATTTT.

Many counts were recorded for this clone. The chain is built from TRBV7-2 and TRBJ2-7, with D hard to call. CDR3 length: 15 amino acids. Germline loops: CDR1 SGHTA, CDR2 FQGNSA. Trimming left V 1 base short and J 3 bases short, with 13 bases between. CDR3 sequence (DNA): TGTGCCAGCAGCTTAGATACAACGGACCTCTACGAGCAGTACGTC. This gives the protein CASSLDTTDLYEQYV.

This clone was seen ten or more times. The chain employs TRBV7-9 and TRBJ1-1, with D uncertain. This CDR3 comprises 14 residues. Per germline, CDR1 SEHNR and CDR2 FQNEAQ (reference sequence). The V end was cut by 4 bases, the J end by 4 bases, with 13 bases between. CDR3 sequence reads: CASSSRAGSTEAFF. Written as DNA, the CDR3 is TGTGCCAGCAGCTCTAGAGCGGGTAGCACTGAAGCTTTCTTT.

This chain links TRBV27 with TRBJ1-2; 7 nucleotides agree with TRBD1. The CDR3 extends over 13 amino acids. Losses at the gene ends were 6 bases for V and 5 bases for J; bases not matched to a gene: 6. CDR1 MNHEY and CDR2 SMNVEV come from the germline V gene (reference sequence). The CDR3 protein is CASSQDRRYGYTF. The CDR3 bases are TGTGCCAGCAGCCAGGACAGGAGATATGGCTACACCTTC.

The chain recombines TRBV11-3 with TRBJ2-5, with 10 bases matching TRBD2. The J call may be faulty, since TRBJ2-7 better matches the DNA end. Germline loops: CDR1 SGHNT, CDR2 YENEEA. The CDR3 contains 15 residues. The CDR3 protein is CASSPGLAVAYEQYF. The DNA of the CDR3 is TGTGCCAGCAGCCCTGGACTAGCGGTTGCCTACGAGCAGTACTTC.

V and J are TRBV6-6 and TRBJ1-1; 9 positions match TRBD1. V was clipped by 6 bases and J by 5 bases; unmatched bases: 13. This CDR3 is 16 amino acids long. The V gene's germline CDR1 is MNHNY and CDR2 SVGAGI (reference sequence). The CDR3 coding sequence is TGTGCCAGCAGCAACCAACCAGGACAGGGGTCAACTGAAGCTTTCTTT. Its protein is CASSNQPGQGSTEAFF.

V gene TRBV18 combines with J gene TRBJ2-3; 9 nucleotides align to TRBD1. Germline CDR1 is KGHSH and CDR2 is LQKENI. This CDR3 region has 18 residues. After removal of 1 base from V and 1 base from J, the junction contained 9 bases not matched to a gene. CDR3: CASSPLPGQGTGTDTQYF. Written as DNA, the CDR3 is TGTGCCAGCTCACCACTCCCCGGACAGGGGACCGGCACAGATACGCAGTATTTT.